These T cell receptor beta chains were read from a single sample in a study of cytomegalovirus exposure and HLA in healthy donors. The repertoire was sequenced with immunoSEQ multiplex PCR; TCRdb's copy has only in-frame clones and lacks some. The data show around 150,000 clones, with about 80% seen just once and roughly 10% held by the top ten. Sequenced: PBMCs. These receptors all come from a man aged 18 to 29 in good health and CMV-seropositive. CDR3s include the opening cysteine and the closing phenylalanine or tryptophan. The D gene is left open where the match is weak. Size values are once, few and many counts, or a class for expanded clones, and some rows have none.

V gene	clone size	D gene	J gene	CDR3 protein	CDR3 DNA
TRBV5-1	.	TRBD1	TRBJ2-2	CASSGQGAPVANTGELFF	TGCGCCAGCAGCGGACAGGGGGCGCCTGTAGCGAACACCGGGGAGCTGTTTTTT
TRBV5-1	once	.	TRBJ1-1	CASSLAGGSGEAFF	TGCGCCAGCAGCTTGGCCGGGGGTTCGGGTGAAGCTTTCTTT
TRBV19	.	.	TRBJ1-2	CASSKLLGHENYGYTF	TGTGCCAGTAGTAAACTGCTCGGACACGAAAACTATGGCTACACCTTC
TRBV7-9	.	.	TRBJ2-7	CASSSSGYEQYF	TGTGCCAGCAGCTCATCAGGGTACGAGCAGTACTTC
TRBV28	.	.	TRBJ1-5	CASSLTASNQPQHF	TGTGCCAGCAGTTTAACCGCGAGCAATCAGCCCCAGCATTTT
TRBV28	.	TRBD2	TRBJ2-7	CASRMTSGRLYEQYF	TGTGCCAGCAGGATGACTAGCGGGAGACTTTACGAGCAGTACTTC
TRBV21-1	.	.	TRBJ2-7	CASSGRDRVLVRRQSLHLYEQYF	TGTGCCAGCAGCGGCCGGGACAGGGTACTGGTCCGTCGGCAATCCCTTCACCTCTACGAGCAGTACTTC
TRBV7-9	.	TRBD1	TRBJ2-7	CASSLTGEEQYF	TGTGCCAGCAGCTTAACAGGGGAGGAGCAGTACTTC
TRBV29-1	.	TRBD1	TRBJ1-4	CSAGPGTGDYEKLFF	TGCAGCGCTGGCCCAGGGACAGGGGATTATGAAAAACTGTTTTTT
TRBV7-9	.	TRBD2	TRBJ2-1	CASSARTSGDNEQFF	TGTGCCAGCAGCGCCAGGACTAGCGGGGACAATGAGCAGTTCTTC
TRBV19	.	.	TRBJ2-1	CASSPETRNEQFF	TGTGCCAGTAGTCCGGAGACTCGCAATGAGCAGTTCTTC
TRBV7-9	.	TRBD2	TRBJ2-1	CASSPRTSGGYNEQFF	TGTGCCAGCAGCCCGAGGACTAGTGGGGGGTACAATGAGCAGTTCTTC
TRBV21-1	.	.	TRBJ2-1	CASSALAVTYNEQFF	TGTGCCAGCAGCGCGCTAGCGGTAACGTACAATGAGCAGTTCTTC
TRBV27	.	TRBD1	TRBJ1-2	CASSSMTGNGYTF	TGTGCCAGCAGTTCCATGACAGGGAATGGCTACACCTTC
TRBV30	once	.	TRBJ1-3	CAWSVFTGNTIYF	TGTGCCTGGAGTGTATTCACTGGAAACACCATATATTTT
TRBV5-1	.	.	TRBJ2-6	CASSLGGSGANVLTF	TGCGCCAGCAGCTTGGGAGGATCTGGGGCCAACGTCCTGACTTTC
TRBV6-4	once	.	TRBJ2-1	CASSDQLGWEQFF	TGTGCCAGCAGTGACCAATTGGGCTGGGAGCAGTTCTTC
TRBV6-6	.	TRBD1	TRBJ1-2	CASSPPGQGILNGYTF	TGTGCCAGCAGCCCCCCGGGACAGGGTATTTTAAATGGCTACACCTTC
TRBV27	.	.	TRBJ1-1	CASSLSGGITEAFF	TGTGCCAGCAGTCTATCGGGGGGGATCACTGAAGCTTTCTTT
TRBV5-5	.	.	TRBJ2-4	CASSSSGATTQYF	TGTGCCAGCAGCTCATCCGGAGCGACCACACAGTACTTC
TRBV9	.	.	TRBJ2-1	CASSVAGGGNYNEQFF	TGTGCCAGCAGCGTAGCTGGTGGGGGGAACTACAATGAGCAGTTCTTC
TRBV6-6	.	.	TRBJ1-2	CASSLNYGYTF	TGTGCCAGCAGCCTCAACTATGGCTACACCTTC
TRBV6-1	.	TRBD1	TRBJ1-1	CASIEGTGRTEAFF	TGTGCCAGCATCGAAGGGACAGGGCGGACTGAAGCTTTCTTT
TRBV19	few	.	TRBJ2-6	CASSIVPTGANVLTF	TGTGCCAGTAGTATAGTTCCTACTGGGGCCAACGTCCTGACTTTC
TRBV5-8	.	.	TRBJ2-7	CASSLGRQAAAQYF	TGTGCCAGCAGCTTGGGCAGACAGGCCGCGGCGCAATACTTC
TRBV28	.	.	TRBJ2-2	CASSTPASRELFF	TGTGCCAGCAGTACGCCTGCGTCCAGGGAGCTGTTTTTT
TRBV28	.	TRBD1	TRBJ2-5	CASSLSQGRRTQYF	TGTGCCAGCAGTTTATCACAGGGGCGAAGGACCCAGTACTTC
TRBV5-6	.	TRBD1	TRBJ1-4	CASSLSQGAGNEKLFF	TGTGCCAGCAGTCTCTCGCAGGGGGCAGGTAATGAAAAACTGTTTTTT
TRBV14	.	.	TRBJ2-5	CASSQGVAARETQYF	TGTGCCAGCAGCCAAGGGGTAGCGGCGAGGGAGACCCAGTACTTC
TRBV5-4	.	TRBD1	TRBJ1-2	CASSLAGGLDGYTF	TGTGCCAGCAGCTTGGCAGGGGGTCTCGATGGCTACACCTTC
TRBV5-1	.	TRBD1	TRBJ1-1	CASSLRTGQTEAFF	TGCGCCAGCAGCTTGCGGACAGGGCAAACTGAAGCTTTCTTT
TRBV11-1	.	TRBD1	TRBJ1-4	CASSLQGAVKEKLFF	TGTGCCAGCAGCTTACAGGGGGCCGTAAAAGAAAAACTGTTTTTT
TRBV9	.	TRBD2	TRBJ2-1	CASSVGGSGRGYEQFF	TGTGCCAGCAGCGTAGGGGGTAGCGGGAGGGGTTATGAGCAGTTCTTC
TRBV28	.	.	TRBJ2-1	CASSFPSAYEQFF	TGTGCCAGCAGTTTCCCTAGCGCATATGAGCAGTTCTTC
TRBV5-6	.	TRBD2	TRBJ2-7	CASSDGTIVYEQYF	TGTGCCAGCAGCGATGGGACTATTGTCTACGAGCAGTACTTC
TRBV10-3	.	TRBD2	TRBJ2-7	CAISESGGGGYEQYF	TGTGCCATCAGTGAGTCTGGGGGGGGAGGCTACGAGCAGTACTTC
TRBV6-6	.	.	TRBJ1-5	CASTETGSNQPQHF	TGTGCCAGCACTGAAACAGGGAGCAATCAGCCCCAGCATTTT
TRBV7-2	.	TRBD2	TRBJ2-7	CASSSRLVAGVSPYEQYF	TGTGCCAGCAGCTCCCGCCTTGTGGCGGGAGTATCCCCCTACGAGCAGTACTTC
TRBV5-4	.	.	TRBJ1-1	CASSLGPEAFF	TGTGCCAGCAGCCTGGGGCCTGAAGCTTTCTTT
TRBV9	.	.	TRBJ1-2	CASSVDLQGRALGGYTF	TGTGCCAGCAGCGTAGATCTCCAGGGCCGGGCGTTAGGTGGCTACACCTTC
TRBV27	.	TRBD1	TRBJ1-2	CASRMGTAHYGYTF	TGTGCCAGCAGGATGGGGACAGCCCACTATGGCTACACCTTC
TRBV7-8	.	.	TRBJ2-2	CASSFEGDLDTGELFF	TGTGCCAGCAGCTTTGAAGGGGATCTTGACACCGGGGAGCTGTTTTTT
TRBV19	.	.	TRBJ2-1	CASSMLGLGGYEQFF	TGTGCCAGTAGTATGTTGGGCCTTGGGGGGTATGAGCAGTTCTTC
TRBV25-1	.	TRBD1	TRBJ2-7	CATKLDREYF	TGTGCCACTAAATTGGACAGGGAGTACTTC
TRBV28	.	.	TRBJ1-4	CASRLNRANEKLFF	TGTGCCAGCAGACTAAACAGGGCGAATGAAAAACTGTTTTTT
TRBV6-4	.	TRBD2	TRBJ2-3	CASRLTSGSTDTQYF	TGTGCCAGCAGGCTGACTAGCGGGAGTACAGATACGCAGTATTTT
TRBV7-9	.	.	TRBJ2-7	CASSLAPGGSYEQYF	TGTGCCAGCAGCTTAGCCCCTGGGGGGTCCTACGAGCAGTACTTC
TRBV30	.	TRBD2	TRBJ2-2	CAWSSGSTGELFF	TGTGCCTGGAGTAGCGGGAGTACCGGGGAGCTGTTTTTT
TRBV6-6	.	.	TRBJ1-1	CASSHPQAIYTEAFF	TGTGCCAGCAGTCACCCACAGGCAATTTACACTGAAGCTTTCTTT
TRBV7-9	.	.	TRBJ1-1	CASSLSTETPEAFF	TGTGCCAGCAGCTTAAGTACAGAAACCCCTGAAGCTTTCTTT
TRBV10-3	few	.	TRBJ2-7	CAISPGPLGSYEQYF	TGTGCCATCAGCCCCGGTCCCCTCGGGTCCTACGAGCAGTACTTC
TRBV6-1	.	.	TRBJ1-1	CASSEDLNTEAFF	TGTGCCAGCAGTGAGGACTTAAACACTGAAGCTTTCTTT
TRBV19	.	.	TRBJ2-7	CASSNIGQRTYEQYF	TGTGCCAGTAGCAACATTGGACAGAGAACCTACGAGCAGTACTTC
TRBV6-6	.	TRBD1	TRBJ2-7	CASSYLGQGAESEQYF	TGTGCCAGCAGTTACCTGGGACAGGGGGCCGAAAGCGAGCAGTACTTC
TRBV25-1	few	TRBD1	TRBJ1-1	CASRLQGAGTEAFF	TGTGCCAGCAGATTACAGGGGGCGGGAACTGAAGCTTTCTTT
TRBV6-5	few	.	TRBJ1-3	CASSYGTDSGNTIYF	TGTGCCAGCAGTTACGGCACAGACTCTGGAAACACCATATATTTT
TRBV28	.	TRBD1	TRBJ2-7	CASSHRGAGEQYF	TGTGCCAGCAGTCACAGGGGGGCGGGCGAGCAGTACTTC
TRBV9	.	.	TRBJ1-2	CASSVGGGREVFGDFYGYTF	TGTGCCAGCAGCGTAGGTGGAGGGAGGGAAGTCTTCGGGGATTTTTATGGCTACACCTTC
TRBV6-1	.	.	TRBJ1-1	CANQGLGTEAFF	TGTGCCAACCAGGGTCTGGGAACTGAAGCTTTCTTT
TRBV27	once	TRBD1	TRBJ1-1	CASSPLGTGNTEAFF	TGTGCCAGCAGTCCACTCGGGACAGGAAACACTGAAGCTTTCTTT